This TCR beta chain is drawn from a study of shared clonotypes between healthy human individuals. The study separated CD4+ cells into CD45RA+ naive and CD45RA-negative memory subsets. The CDR3 length is 15 residues. Germline values: CDR1 MDHEN, CDR2 SYDVKM. Trimming stripped 5 bases from V and 3 bases from J, with 16 bases between. Profiling relied on immunoSEQ multiplex PCR, and the TCRdb table lists in-frame clones only, not all of them. The sample carries 1.6 million or so clones, 97% to 99% recorded once. The clonotype comes from a man aged 25-45 years in good health. The sequencing sample was made of naive CD4+ T cells sorted from blood. Subset: CD45RA+ positively selected. This chain links TRBV28 with TRBJ1-2; tentative D call: TRBD1 (5 bases). CDR3 in amino acids: CASSPLLRDHYGYTF. For the CDR3, the DNA is TGTGCCAGCAGTCCCCTCCTTAGGGACCACTATGGCTACACCTTC.